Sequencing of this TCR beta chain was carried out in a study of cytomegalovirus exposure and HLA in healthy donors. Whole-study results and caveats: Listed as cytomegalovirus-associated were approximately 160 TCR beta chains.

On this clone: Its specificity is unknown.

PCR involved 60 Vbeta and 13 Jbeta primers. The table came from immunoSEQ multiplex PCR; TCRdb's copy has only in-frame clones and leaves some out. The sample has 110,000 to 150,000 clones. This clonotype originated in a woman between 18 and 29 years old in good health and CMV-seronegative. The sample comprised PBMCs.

The CDR3 DNA sequence: TGTGCCAGCTCAGCGACAGGGACTAATGAAAAACTGTTTTTT. This gives the protein CASSATGTNEKLFF. This chain connects TRBV18 to TRBJ1-4; 7 bases match TRBD1. V lost 5 bases and J lost 2; bases outside the gene matches: 2. This CDR3 has 14 residues. Germline V gene data show CDR1 as KGHSH and CDR2 as LQKENI.